The 22 T cell receptor beta chains given below trace back to one sample, sequenced in a study of blood T cell repertoires in COVID-19. Some clones are missing from TCRdb's copy, which holds only in-frame ones; the method was immunoSEQ multiplex PCR. This table holds about 400,000 clones, approximately 89% found once. The specimen was PBMCs or T cells enriched from blood (not recorded which). All receptors come from a woman aged 30 to 39 who had recovered from COVID-19.

The chain carries TRBV5-1 and TRBJ1-1; D is unresolved. V was cut by 0 bases and J by 2 bases, with 11 bases left in between. The CDR3 loop spans 15 amino acids. The germline V gene has CDR1 SGHRS and CDR2 YFSETQ. The CDR3 is CASSLGDYTNTEAFF. Written as DNA, the CDR3 is TGCGCCAGCAGCTTGGGTGACTACACAAACACTGAAGCTTTCTTT.

This clone was observed once. The V call is TRBV18, the J call TRBJ2-7; D possibly corresponds to TRBD1 (6 bases). Looked up from germline, CDR1 is KGHSH and CDR2 is LQKENI. Trimming removed 3 bases at V and 0 bases at J, with 24 bases between. The CDR3 contains 19 residues. DNA for the CDR3: TGTGCCAGCTCACCCCCTACCCGTACCGGACAGACCTACTCCTACGAGCAGTACTTC. Residues: CASSPPTRTGQTYSYEQYF.

The chain uses TRBV7-2 and TRBJ2-7; 13 bases line up with TRBD2. This CDR3 is built from 15 residues. The junction had 3 bases not matched to a gene; V was cut back by 4 bases and J by 3 bases. Germline CDR1 is SGHTA and CDR2 is FQGNSA. This CDR3 is CASSSRTSGSYEQYF. For the CDR3, the DNA is TGTGCCAGCAGCTCACGGACTAGCGGGAGCTACGAGCAGTACTTC.

Details on this clone: This CDR3 is also generated by other DNA sequences in the sample. Here the CDR3 reads CASSSGNTGELFF. CDR3 DNA sequence: TGTGCCAGCAGCTCCGGGAACACCGGGGAGCTGTTTTTT. The chain recombines TRBV7-9 with TRBJ2-2; D call uncertain. This CDR3 is built from 13 residues. Between the trimmed V and J ends, which lost 4 bases and 1 base, there was a span of 4 bases. The germline V gene encodes CDR1 SEHNR and CDR2 FQNEAQ (reference sequence).

The genes are TRBV29-1 and TRBJ2-7, with a possible D match to TRBD2 (6 bases). Per the germline V gene, CDR1 is SQVTM and CDR2 is ANQGSEA. This CDR3 has 12 residues. V lost 5 bases and J lost 7, with 15 bases in between. CDR3 coding DNA: TGCAGCGTTTTGGGGGACTCGGGAGAGCAGTACTTC. Its translation is CSVLGDSGEQYF.

This clone was recorded a few times. The rearrangement links TRBV21-1 to TRBJ2-2; no check of the table's D call, TRBD1, against the DNA was made. TRBV21-1 is a pseudogene segment. CDR3 size: 18 residues. CDR3 protein: CASSKESSGRVGTGELFF. DNA for the CDR3: TGTGCCAGCAGCAAAGAATCATCCGGCAGGGTTGGAACCGGGGAGCTGTTTTTT.

The chain couples TRBV4-3 to TRBJ1-6, with TRBD1 matching over 8 bases. Germline-derived CDR1 and CDR2 are LGHNA and YSLEER. The CDR3 runs 16 residues. V shed 4 bases, J shed 9 bases, and the junction held 11 bases outside the gene matches. CDR3 amino acids: CASSPNPRDRSSPLHF. The CDR3 nucleotides read TGCGCCAGCAGCCCTAACCCCAGGGACAGGTCTTCACCCCTCCACTTT.

As to this clone: Mismatch with germline at one junction end may stem from a read error. The chain joins TRBV12-5 to TRBJ1-1; D remains ambiguous. The CDR3 contains 11 residues. The germline CDR1 and CDR2 sequences are LGHNT and FRNRAP. CDR3 in DNA: TGTGCTAGTGCTTTGAACACTGAAGCTTTCTTT. Encoded protein: CASALNTEAFF.

The CDR3 is CASSRTSGGSYEQYF. Written as DNA, the CDR3 is TGTGCCAGCAGCCGGACTAGCGGGGGCTCCTACGAGCAGTACTTC. V gene TRBV3-1 (or the pseudogene TRBV3-2) combines with J gene TRBJ2-7, with TRBD2 identical over 13 bases. Trimming took 4 bases from V and 0 from J; bases not matched to a gene: 0. The germline V gene has CDR1 LGHDT and CDR2 YNNKEL (reference sequence). This CDR3 region has 15 residues.

The V gene is TRBV6-5, the J gene TRBJ2-1; 8 nucleotides align to TRBD2. The CDR3 length is 13 residues. J lost 15 bases, V lost 2 bases, and 9 bases had no gene match. In germline, CDR1 is MNHEY, CDR2 SVGAGI. For the CDR3, the DNA is TGTGCCAGCAGTTACCCGGGGGGGGCCCGCGCGTTCTTC. Its translation: CASSYPGGARAFF.

As for this clone: The identical CDR3 is also encoded by other nucleotide sequences in the sample. The chain links TRBV5-1 to TRBJ2-7; D is perhaps TRBD1 (5 bases). In germline, CDR1 is SGHRS, CDR2 YFSETQ. V lost 4 bases, J lost 0 bases, and 11 bases lay in between. The CDR3 covers 14 residues. CDR3 DNA sequence: TGCGCCAGCAGCCCCCAGGGTAGCTCCTACGAGCAGTACTTC. It encodes CASSPQGSSYEQYF.

The rearrangement links TRBV13 to TRBJ2-4; perhaps TRBD1 as D (6 bases). The CDR3 runs to 16 residues. Trimming left V 6 bases short and J 3 bases short, with 18 bases between. The germline CDR1 and CDR2 sequences are PRHDT and FYEKMQ (reference sequence). CDR3 sequence: CASRRRGGYDKNIQYF. The DNA of the CDR3 is TGTGCCAGCAGGCGGAGAGGGGGTTATGACAAAAACATTCAGTACTTC.

This chain uses TRBV19 with TRBJ1-5; 8 nucleotides align to TRBD1. The germline gives CDR1 LNHDA, CDR2 SQIVND (reference sequence). The CDR3 runs 15 residues. V was clipped by 0 bases and J by 6 bases; unmatched bases: 4. The CDR3 DNA is TGTGCCAGTAGTATAGATCTAACAGGGGGTCAGCCCCAGCATTTT. It is translated as CASSIDLTGGQPQHF.

The chain is built from TRBV2 and TRBJ2-5; 10 bases agree with TRBD1. V shed 4 bases, J shed 5 bases, and the junction held 4 bases outside the gene matches. This CDR3 is built from 14 residues. Looked up from germline, CDR1 is SNHLY and CDR2 is FYNNEI. CDR3 residues: CASSVLTGGETQYF. In DNA form, the CDR3 reads TGTGCCAGCAGTGTATTGACAGGGGGCGAGACCCAGTACTTC.

The rearrangement links TRBV27 to TRBJ1-1, with TRBD1 identical over 9 bases. The CDR3 is 12 amino acids. J lost 3 bases, V lost 10 bases, and 3 bases had no gene match. Germline V CDR1 and CDR2: MNHEY, SMNVEV (reference sequence). The CDR3 sequence: CATRQGDTEAFF. In DNA form, the CDR3 reads TGTGCCACCCGACAGGGGGACACTGAAGCTTTCTTT.

The gene calls are TRBV29-1 and TRBJ2-7; 7 bases align to TRBD1. The CDR3 runs 13 residues. Germline CDR1 reads SQVTM; CDR2 reads ANQGSEA. Trimming cost V 3 bases and J 3 bases; bases outside gene matches: 5. CDR3 nucleotides: TGCAGCGTTGACGGGCAGGGGGTCTACGAGCAGTACTTC. Amino acid sequence: CSVDGQGVYEQYF.

The V call is TRBV6-4, the J call TRBJ2-1; 10 positions match TRBD1. J lost 0 bases, V lost 2 bases, and 1 base had no gene match. The CDR3 consists of 16 residues. Germline CDR1 MRHNA, CDR2 SNTAGT. The CDR3 reads CASSDRTGGSYNEQFF. The CDR3 DNA sequence: TGTGCCAGCAGTGACCGGACAGGGGGCTCCTACAATGAGCAGTTCTTC.

V gene TRBV4-3 combines with J gene TRBJ2-1, with D maybe TRBD2 (7 bases). V shed 3 bases and J shed 0 bases, with 12 bases lying between them. The CDR3 runs 16 residues. In germline, CDR1 is LGHNA, CDR2 YSLEER. The CDR3 region has the DNA TGCGCCAGCAGCCAGGGGGGCGGGGGCTCCTACAATGAGCAGTTCTTC. Protein sequence: CASSQGGGGSYNEQFF.

The chain has TRBV10-3 and TRBJ1-2, with 8 bases aligning to TRBD1. Germline V CDR1 and CDR2: ENHRY, SYGVKD. V gave up 5 bases and J gave up 6 bases; unmatched junction bases: 2. This CDR3 has 12 residues. The CDR3 DNA sequence: TGTGCCATCAGTTCAGGGGGCCATGGCTACACCTTC. This translates into CAISSGGHGYTF.

This sequence joins TRBV18 and TRBJ2-5; the match to TRBD2 covers 7 bases. Germline CDR1 reads KGHSH; CDR2 reads LQKENI. J was trimmed by 1 base and V by 0 bases; bases with no gene match: 8. The CDR3 contains 17 residues. The DNA of the CDR3 is TGTGCCAGCTCACCACCGGGATGGAGGGAGGGCCAAGAGACCCAGTACTTC. This gives the protein CASSPPGWREGQETQYF.

V gene TRBV2 combines with J gene TRBJ1-5; D is perhaps TRBD1 (6 bases). The V and J ends lost 4 bases and 3 bases respectively, with 13 bases between them. The CDR3 sequence is 15 residues long. Germline values: CDR1 SNHLY, CDR2 FYNNEI. The CDR3 spells CASSGTGITNQPQHF. CDR3 DNA sequence: TGTGCCAGCAGTGGAACAGGGATTACCAATCAGCCCCAGCATTTT. The full variable domain, with the rest looked up from reference TRBV2 and TRBJ1-5, is EPEVTQTPSHQVTQMGQEVILRCVPISNHLYFYWYRQILGQKVEFLVSFYNNEISEKSEIFDDQFSVERPDGSNFTLKIRSTKLEDSAMYFCASSGTGITNQPQHFGDGTRLSIL.

V and J are TRBV3-1 (or the pseudogene TRBV3-2) and TRBJ1-1; TRBD1 agrees at 8 bases. Germline values: CDR1 LGHDT, CDR2 YNNKEL (reference sequence). The CDR3 spans 17 residues. Trimming removed 4 bases from V and 0 bases from J; junction bases left unmatched: 10. The CDR3 sequence is CASSRDRGGGMNTEAFF. Here the CDR3 DNA reads TGTGCCAGCAGCCGTGACAGGGGCGGTGGGATGAACACTGAAGCTTTCTTT.